The 12 T cell receptor beta chains below come from one sample, sequenced in a study of shared clonotypes between healthy human individuals. Some clones are missing from TCRdb's copy, which holds only in-frame ones; the method was immunoSEQ multiplex PCR. This sample carries roughly 2.1 million clones, approximately 94% of them seen once, and the ten largest clones take about 1.8%. Cells designated naive CD8 were CD45RO-negative and were positively selected for CCR7, with terminally differentiated effector memory CD45RA+ cells excluded. Sequencing was carried out using naive CD8+ T cells from PBMCs. These receptors were taken from a young man in good health. Some clones in this sample may be carry-over from other donors' samples.

Comments on this clone: The sample holds other DNA sequences that translate to the same CDR3. The gene calls are TRBV5-1 and TRBJ1-1; 8 bases match TRBD1. The CDR3 extends over 12 amino acids. V shed 4 bases and J 6 bases; nucleotides not matched to a gene: 2. CDR1 and CDR2 from the germline V gene are SGHRS and YFSETQ. The DNA for the CDR3 is TGCGCCAGCAGCCCACAGGGGGCTGAAGCTTTCTTT. Protein: CASSPQGAEAFF.

As regards this clone: Within the sample, other DNA sequences also encode this same CDR3. The V call is TRBV7-9, the J call TRBJ1-1; the D is unclear. CDR1 and CDR2 (germline): SEHNR, FQNEAQ (reference sequence). V was shortened by 5 bases and J by 4 bases, with 8 bases between the two germline ends. This CDR3 is 12 amino acids long. In DNA, the CDR3 is TGTGCCAGCAGCCCGGTGGGCACTGAAGCTTTCTTT. Translated: CASSPVGTEAFF.

This sequence joins TRBV7-8 and TRBJ2-2; no firm D call. Germline values: CDR1 SGHVS, CDR2 FQNEAQ. CDR3 length equals 14 residues. Trimming took off 5 bases at V and 1 base at J, with 8 bases between the two ends. CDR3 sequence (DNA): TGTGCCAGCAGCCGACCCCTGAACACCGGGGAGCTGTTTTTT. Protein sequence: CASSRPLNTGELFF.

The rearrangement joins TRBV7-9 to TRBJ2-1; TRBD2 might be the D (8 bases). Trimming cost V 2 bases and J 8 bases, with 16 bases left between them. This CDR3 has 15 amino acids. CDR1 and CDR2 from the germline V gene are SEHNR and FQNEAQ (reference sequence). CDR3 residues: CASSLRGTAGDEQFF. The CDR3, as DNA: TGTGCCAGCAGCTTAAGAGGGACAGCGGGAGATGAGCAGTTCTTC.

This chain uses TRBV5-1 with TRBJ2-7; D gene uncertain. CDR3 size: 13 residues. Trimming left V 4 bases short and J 2 bases short, with 10 bases between. Germline lookup yields CDR1 SGHRS and CDR2 YFSETQ. CDR3 sequence: CASSQGITYEQYF. DNA for the CDR3: TGCGCCAGCAGCCAAGGGATAACCTACGAGCAGTACTTC.

The rearrangement links TRBV27 to TRBJ2-6; 10 positions agree with TRBD1. The germline CDR1 and CDR2 sequences are MNHEY and SMNVEV (reference sequence). The CDR3 extends over 18 amino acids. V shed 5 bases and J 0 bases; nucleotides not matched to a gene: 7. The CDR3 spells CASSHTRDRGSGANVLTF. CDR3 in DNA: TGTGCCAGCAGTCACACCAGGGACAGGGGCTCTGGGGCCAACGTCCTGACTTTC.

This chain uses TRBV27 with TRBJ2-2; a possible D gene is TRBD2 (5 bases). From germline, CDR1 is MNHEY and CDR2 SMNVEV (reference sequence). This CDR3 has 13 amino acids. V was shortened by 10 bases and J by 5 bases, with 14 bases between the two germline ends. The CDR3 loop reads CATRRGRTGELFF. In nucleotides, the CDR3 is TGTGCCACCCGACGGGGTCGGACCGGGGAGCTGTTTTTT.

The chain employs TRBV15 and TRBJ2-5, with D tentatively TRBD1 or TRBD2 (6 bases each). Germline values: CDR1 LNHNV, CDR2 YYDKDF (reference sequence). There are 16 residues in the CDR3. V lost 4 bases to trimming and J lost 5 bases, with 20 bases between them. The CDR3 protein is CATSTERRGAWETQYF. DNA of the CDR3: TGTGCCACCAGCACCGAGAGGAGGGGGGCCTGGGAGACCCAGTACTTC.

The rearrangement joins TRBV6-5 to TRBJ2-7; D not resolved. Germline V gene data show CDR1 as MNHEY and CDR2 as SVGAGI. V was shortened by 5 bases and J by 6 bases, with 17 bases between the two germline ends. The CDR3 is made up of 14 amino acids. The CDR3 DNA reads as TGTGCCAGCAGTCCGATTTCCCCAGACGGCGAGCAGTACTTC. This codes for CASSPISPDGEQYF.

A note on this clone: Additional DNA sequences in this sample encode the identical CDR3. V is TRBV9 and J is TRBJ2-7; 11 nucleotides align to TRBD2. The junction had 3 bases not matched to a gene; V was cut back by 3 bases and J by 1 base. CDR1 and CDR2 (germline): SGDLS, YYNGEE. This CDR3 has 15 amino acids. CDR3 nucleotides: TGTGCCAGCAGCGCGGGACTAGCGGCATCCTACGAGCAGTACTTC. The encoded protein is CASSAGLAASYEQYF.

The gene calls are TRBV7-6 and TRBJ1-4; D might be TRBD1 (6 bases). From germline, CDR1 is SGHVS and CDR2 FNYEAQ. The CDR3 is 15 amino acids. V lost 5 bases to trimming and J lost 6 bases, with 16 bases between them. The CDR3 DNA reads as TGTGCCAGCAGCCGTTCGCAGGGGAGGGATGAAAAACTGTTTTTT. It translates to CASSRSQGRDEKLFF.

V usage is TRBV19 and J usage is TRBJ1-4, with no clear D. Germline V gives CDR1 LNHDA, CDR2 SQIVND (reference sequence). V was cut by 3 bases and J by 3 bases, with 11 bases left in between. CDR3 length: 15 residues. The chain's CDR3 is CASSIGSGANEKLFF. For the CDR3, the DNA is TGTGCCAGTAGTATTGGGTCAGGAGCTAATGAAAAACTGTTTTTT.